The 26 T cell receptor beta chains below come from one sample, sequenced in a study of shared clonotypes between healthy human individuals (dated by TCRdb to the early 2020s). The method was the immunoSEQ multiplex PCR assay. In its TCRdb copy, this immuneACCESS table keeps in-frame sequences only and misses some clones. Where compared with another copy, unresolved V genes explain less than half of these, and the others have no known cause. Present in this sample are 1.5 million to 2.5 million clones, just under 95% of which were seen just once. The top ten clonotypes cover around 1% of the sample. For the CD8 naive samples, CD45RO-negative cells were positively selected for CCR7, yielding a CD45RA+CCR7+ population from which TemRA cells were excluded. Sequenced input: naive CD8+ T cells sorted from blood. This specimen's cell subset or site label, interpreted: CD45RA+CCR7+. The receptors shown here come from a man younger than 30 in good health.

The V and J genes are TRBV19 and TRBJ1-5; no definite D call. The V end lost 4 bases, the J end lost 6 bases, and 10 bases lay between the germline ends. Germline CDR1 reads LNHDA; CDR2 reads SQIVND (reference sequence). This CDR3 contains 13 residues. The DNA for the CDR3 is TGTGCCAGTAGTAGCGGGTCGGTTCAGCCCCAGCATTTT. This gives the protein CASSSGSVQPQHF.

This clone has more than one count but fewer than ten. The chain couples TRBV29-1 to TRBJ1-3; TRBD1 might be the D (6 bases). The ends were cut back, 4 bases at V and 1 base at J, with 17 bases in the middle. CDR1 and CDR2 (germline): SQVTM, ANQGSEA. The CDR3 extends over 16 amino acids. The CDR3 region is CSVVGDTVSSGNTIYF. The CDR3, as DNA: TGCAGCGTTGTAGGGGACACCGTTTCTTCTGGAAACACCATATATTTT.

The rearrangement uses TRBV9 and TRBJ2-1; D gene ambiguous. Trimming removed 0 bases at V and 10 bases at J, with 17 bases between. Germline assignment: CDR1 SGDLS and CDR2 YYNGEE. The CDR3 is made up of 15 amino acids. CDR3 protein: CASSVDIGVPIEQFF. The CDR3 DNA reads as TGTGCCAGCAGCGTAGATATTGGGGTTCCGATAGAGCAGTTCTTC.

J is TRBJ1-1 and V is TRBV7-9, with a weak D call TRBD1 (5 bases). The V and J ends lost 1 base and 6 bases respectively, with 15 bases between them. This CDR3 region has 15 residues. Germline V lookup: CDR1 SEHNR, CDR2 FQNEAQ (reference sequence). The CDR3 coding sequence is TGTGCCAGCAGCTTAGTGGGGCCCAAGGAGTCTGAAGCTTTCTTT. Translation gives CASSLVGPKESEAFF.

The count of this clone is one. The V and J genes are TRBV6-5 and TRBJ2-7; 12 nucleotides match TRBD1. The CDR3 covers 15 residues. J lost 5 bases, V lost 6 bases, and 8 bases had no gene match. Germline V lookup: CDR1 MNHEY, CDR2 SVGAGI. CDR3 coding DNA: TGTGCCAGCAGCGGAACCGGGACAGGGGGCCACGAGCAGTACTTC. Protein: CASSGTGTGGHEQYF.

The rearrangement joins TRBV12-5 to TRBJ2-2; D unresolved. Deletions cut 5 bases from V and 5 bases from J, with 9 bases between. The CDR3 has 13 amino acids. Per germline, CDR1 LGHNT and CDR2 FRNRAP. CDR3 protein: CASGLGVTGELFF. The CDR3 nucleotides read TGTGCTAGTGGTCTTGGAGTTACCGGGGAGCTGTTTTTT.

The chain carries TRBV28 and TRBJ2-7, with TRBD1 matching over 10 bases. This CDR3 is 14 amino acids long. The V segment lost 2 bases and the J segment 6 bases; nucleotides outside the gene matches: 4. CDR1 and CDR2 (germline): MDHEN, SYDVKM. The CDR3 protein is CASSLIGTGAEQYF. Written as DNA, the CDR3 is TGTGCCAGCAGTTTAATAGGGACAGGGGCCGAGCAGTACTTC. The whole variable domain, filled in from reference TRBV28 and TRBJ2-7, reads DVKVTQSSRYLVKRTGEKVFLECVQDMDHENMFWYRQDPGLGLRLIYFSYDVKMKEKGDIPEGYSVSREKKERFSLILESASTNQTSMYLCASSLIGTGAEQYFGPGTRLTVT.

The CDR3 DNA reads TGTGCCAGCAGTTTATCGAGACAGGGCGCCTACGAGCAGTACTTC. Translated: CASSLSRQGAYEQYF. The chain is built from TRBV28 and TRBJ2-7, with 7 bases identical to TRBD1. Trimming at V came to 1 base and at J to 2 bases, leaving 5 bases not matched to a gene. Germline V gene data show CDR1 as MDHEN and CDR2 as SYDVKM. This CDR3 is 15 amino acids long.

The chain is built from TRBV7-2 and TRBJ2-3; TRBD2 matches 7 bases. The germline CDR1 and CDR2 sequences are SGHTA and FQGNSA. CDR3 size: 17 residues. J gave up 4 bases and V 2 bases, and 12 bases lay outside the gene matches. The CDR3, as DNA: TGTGCCAGCAGCTTAAGCGGGGCCCGCGGACACGCAGATACGCAGTATTTT. This encodes CASSLSGARGHADTQYF.

CDR3 region: CASSQAYGGNYEQYF. The CDR3 DNA follows: TGCGCCAGCAGCCAAGCTTATGGAGGGAACTACGAGCAGTACTTC. This chain joins TRBV4-3 and TRBJ2-7; a possible D gene is TRBD2 (6 bases). V lost 1 base, J lost 3 bases, and 13 bases lay in between. Germline loops: CDR1 LGHNA, CDR2 YSLEER. CDR3 length: 15 amino acids.

This chain uses TRBV7-2 with TRBJ1-1, with D maybe TRBD1 (6 bases). Trimming took off 6 bases at V and 5 bases at J, with 22 bases between the two ends. Germline V gene sequence: CDR1 SGHTA, CDR2 FQGNSA. CDR3 length equals 16 residues. CDR3 in amino acids: CASRSLSGGAGTEAFF. CDR3 coding DNA: TGTGCCAGCAGATCCCTCAGCGGGGGCGCGGGGACTGAAGCTTTCTTT. Full variable domain (outside the CDR3, taken from reference TRBV7-2 and TRBJ1-1): GAGVSQSPSNKVTEKGKDVELRCDPISGHTALYWYRQSLGQGLEFLIYFQGNSAPDKSGLPSDRFSAERTGGSVSTLTIQRTQQEDSAVYLCASRSLSGGAGTEAFFGQGTRLTVV.

This chain links TRBV19 with TRBJ2-7; a possible D gene is TRBD2 (6 bases). Germline CDR1 LNHDA, CDR2 SQIVND (reference sequence). This CDR3 has 17 amino acids. V lost 5 bases, J lost 4 bases, and 24 bases lay in between. CDR3 DNA sequence: TGTGCCAGTAGTCCCCTCGGGGTCGCGGGGCCCGGGTACGAGCAGTACTTC. Its translation is CASSPLGVAGPGYEQYF.

This clone was seen only a few times. The rearrangement joins TRBV6-5 to TRBJ2-7, with D unclear. Germline CDR1 reads MNHEY; CDR2 reads SVGAGI. CDR3 length: 15 amino acids. The ends were cut back, 0 bases at V and 1 base at J, with 10 bases in the middle. The CDR3 nucleotides read TGTGCCAGCAGTTACTCCCAGTATACTTCCTACGAGCAGTACTTC. It encodes CASSYSQYTSYEQYF.

CDR3 amino acids: CASSLAGTGGEAFF. The CDR3 nucleotides read TGTGCCAGCAGCTTAGCGGGGACAGGGGGAGAAGCTTTCTTT. The chain has TRBV7-9 and TRBJ1-1; the match to TRBD1 covers 11 bases. CDR1 and CDR2 (germline): SEHNR, FQNEAQ (reference sequence). J was trimmed by 8 bases and V by 0 bases; bases with no gene match: 2. The CDR3 runs 14 residues.

The chain couples TRBV10-1 to TRBJ1-5; D remains ambiguous. CDR3 size: 12 residues. V lost 3 bases and J lost 7, with 7 bases in between. Germline assignment: CDR1 WNHNN and CDR2 SYGVQD (reference sequence). The CDR3 nucleotides read TGCGCCAGCAGTGACGATTCCCAGCCCCAGCATTTT. Residues: CASSDDSQPQHF.

The chain couples TRBV5-6 to TRBJ2-7, with 7 bases matching TRBD1. The CDR3 is made up of 16 amino acids. Germline V lookup: CDR1 SGHDT, CDR2 YYEEEE. The J segment lost 1 base and the V segment lost 0 bases, leaving 7 bases of the junction unmatched. The CDR3 loop is CASSLGPGTESYEQYF. The CDR3 coding sequence is TGTGCCAGCAGCTTGGGCCCCGGGACAGAGTCCTACGAGCAGTACTTC. The full variable domain, rest sourced from reference TRBV5-6 and TRBJ2-7, is DAGVTQSPTHLIKTRGQQVTLRCSPKSGHDTVSWYQQALGQGPQFIFQYYEEEERQRGNFPDRFSGHQFPNYSSELNVNALLLGDSALYLCASSLGPGTESYEQYFGPGTRLTVT.

Note on this clone: Additional DNA sequences in this sample encode the identical CDR3. V gene TRBV6-5 combines with J gene TRBJ1-1; D remains ambiguous. The V end lost 0 bases, the J end lost 0 bases, and 8 bases lay between the germline ends. CDR1 and CDR2 (germline): MNHEY, SVGAGI. This CDR3 has 15 amino acids. CDR3 amino acids: CASSYSRVLNTEAFF. DNA for the CDR3: TGTGCCAGCAGTTACTCACGGGTTCTGAACACTGAAGCTTTCTTT.

This clone was observed a single time. The chain carries TRBV4-1 and TRBJ2-2, with 10 bases identical to TRBD2. V dropped 8 bases and J dropped 7; count of bases not matched to a gene: 16. This CDR3 is 17 amino acids long. Germline CDR1 reads MGHRA; CDR2 reads YSYEKL. In DNA form, the CDR3 reads TGCGCCAGCCGCTCTCCTGAGCGGGAGGGCCGTGGCGGGGAGCTGTTTTTT. This encodes CASRSPEREGRGGELFF.

This clone was seen a few times. V usage is TRBV4-1 and J usage is TRBJ2-7; the match to TRBD1 covers 7 bases. After removal of 1 base from V and 4 bases from J, the junction contained 7 bases not matched to a gene. The CDR3 has 15 residues. Per the germline V gene, CDR1 is MGHRA and CDR2 is YSYEKL. The chain's CDR3 is CASSQAATGSYEQYF. The DNA of the CDR3 is TGCGCCAGCAGCCAAGCTGCGACAGGGTCGTACGAGCAGTACTTC.

The rearrangement uses TRBV7-9 and TRBJ1-1; unclear D gene. Between the trimmed V and J ends, which lost 0 bases and 0 bases, there was a span of 8 bases. Germline V CDR1 and CDR2: SEHNR, FQNEAQ (reference sequence). The CDR3 consists of 15 residues. DNA of the CDR3: TGTGCCAGCAGCTTAGCGGATGTGCTGAACACTGAAGCTTTCTTT. Translated, it gives CASSLADVLNTEAFF.

The chain carries TRBV7-9 and TRBJ2-1; D is unclear. CDR1 and CDR2 (germline): SEHNR, FQNEAQ (reference sequence). This CDR3 contains 13 residues. V lost 2 bases and J 1 base, leaving 3 bases between the germline ends. This chain's CDR3 is CASSLQSYNEQFF. CDR3 DNA sequence: TGTGCCAGCAGCTTACAGTCCTACAATGAGCAGTTCTTC.

This rearrangement joins TRBV27 to TRBJ2-6; 9 bases agree with TRBD1. With 8 bases clipped from V and 3 bases from J, the junction kept 8 bases outside the gene matches. The CDR3 is made up of 16 amino acids. CDR1 is MNHEY and CDR2 is SMNVEV in the germline V gene (reference sequence). As DNA, the CDR3 is TGTGCCAGCGGTCCCACAGGGGGCTTTGGGGCCAACGTCCTGACTTTC. Protein sequence: CASGPTGGFGANVLTF. The full variable domain, in which reference TRBV27 and TRBJ2-6 provide the parts outside the CDR3, is EAQVTQNPRYLITVTGKKLTVTCSQNMNHEYMSWYRQDPGLGLRQIYYSMNVEVTDKGDVPEGYKVSRKEKRNFPLILESPSPNQTSLYFCASGPTGGFGANVLTFGAGSRLTVL.

V gene TRBV5-6 combines with J gene TRBJ1-5; D might be TRBD1 (6 bases). Per germline, CDR1 SGHDT and CDR2 YYEEEE. Trimming took 4 bases from V and 4 from J, leaving 18 bases between them. The CDR3 consists of 16 residues. The CDR3: CASSEALQGGNQPQHF. DNA for the CDR3: TGTGCCAGCAGCGAGGCTTTACAGGGAGGAAATCAGCCCCAGCATTTT.

This clone came up once. V is TRBV7-9 and J is TRBJ2-5; the D gene is possibly TRBD1 (5 bases). With 5 bases removed from V and 2 bases from J, the gap between germline ends came to 9 bases. The germline gives CDR1 SEHNR, CDR2 FQNEAQ (reference sequence). This CDR3 has 13 amino acids. In DNA, the CDR3 is TGTGCCAGCAGCCCAGCAGGGCAAGAGACCCAGTACTTC. Translated, it gives CASSPAGQETQYF. Full variable domain (outside the CDR3, taken from reference TRBV7-9 and TRBJ2-5): DTGVSQNPRHKITKRGQNVTFRCDPISEHNRLYWYRQTLGQGPEFLTYFQNEAQLEKSRLLSDRFSAERPKGSFSTLEIQRTEQGDSAMYLCASSPAGQETQYFGPGTRLLVL.

V and J are TRBV7-6 and TRBJ2-3; 10 bases map to TRBD2. The CDR3 is 17 residues long. The germline V gene encodes CDR1 SGHVS and CDR2 FNYEAQ. V dropped 5 bases and J dropped 3; count of bases not matched to a gene: 11. CDR3 in amino acids: CASSPTWASGRTDTQYF. The CDR3 DNA reads TGTGCCAGCAGCCCAACGTGGGCTAGCGGGAGAACAGATACGCAGTATTTT.

V usage is TRBV27 and J usage is TRBJ2-6; the D gene is possibly TRBD1 (5 bases). The CDR3 runs 16 residues. Germline CDR1 is MNHEY and CDR2 is SMNVEV (reference sequence). V was cut by 5 bases and J by 1 base, with 12 bases left in between. As DNA, the CDR3 is TGTGCCAGCAGTACTATGACAGTATCTGGGGCCAACGTCCTGACTTTC. Translation gives CASSTMTVSGANVLTF.